Listed below are T cell receptor beta chains from one sample, sequenced in a study of shared clonotypes between healthy human individuals. Profiled with immunoSEQ multiplex PCR; TCRdb holds only in-frame clones, not every one. The sample yields approximately 2.4 million clones, approximately 94% seen once. Sequencing was performed on naive CD4+ T cells sorted from blood. These receptors were collected from a man younger than 35 in good health. CDR3s include the opening cysteine and the closing phenylalanine or tryptophan. A D gene is named only where the DNA matches it firmly. The size of a clone is reported for some rows only, either as once, few or many, or as a class for expanded clones.

v_call	d_call	clone_size	j_call	cdr3_aa	cdr3_nt
TRBV14	-	-	TRBJ2-7	CASSQVYSLPYEQYF	TGTGCCAGCAGCCAAGTGTATAGCCTTCCCTACGAGCAGTACTTC
TRBV6-4	-	-	TRBJ1-1	CASSETGNTEAFF	TGTGCCAGCAGTGAAACAGGGAACACTGAAGCTTTCTTT
TRBV18	TRBD1	-	TRBJ1-2	CASSPFDFGTDRNYGYTF	TGTGCCAGCTCACCCTTCGACTTCGGGACAGACCGTAACTATGGCTACACCTTC
TRBV29-1	-	-	TRBJ1-6	CSVKEGLLDSPLHF	TGCAGCGTTAAGGAGGGCCTTCTGGATTCACCCCTCCACTTT
TRBV6-1	-	-	TRBJ2-5	CASSERYLIQETQYF	TGTGCCAGCAGTGAAAGATACCTTATACAAGAGACCCAGTACTTC
TRBV18	TRBD1	-	TRBJ2-1	CASSPHQGANEQFF	TGTGCCAGCTCACCACACCAGGGGGCTAATGAGCAGTTCTTC
TRBV6-5	-	-	TRBJ2-7	CASSTPDNSYEQYF	TGTGCCAGCAGTACCCCTGACAACTCCTACGAGCAGTACTTC
TRBV5-5	TRBD1	-	TRBJ2-2	CASSYRTGQTGELFF	TGTGCCAGCAGCTATAGGACAGGGCAAACCGGGGAGCTGTTTTTT
TRBV2	TRBD2	-	TRBJ2-1	CASAGLAGYNEQFF	TGTGCCAGTGCGGGACTAGCAGGATACAATGAGCAGTTCTTC
TRBV30	TRBD1	-	TRBJ1-1	CAWSGDRTGRLNTEAFF	TGTGCCTGGAGCGGCGACCGGACAGGGCGATTGAACACTGAAGCTTTCTTT
TRBV5-4	-	-	TRBJ2-3	CASSLGRGSTDTQYF	TGTGCCAGCAGCTTGGGACGGGGGAGCACAGATACGCAGTATTTT
TRBV7-2	-	-	TRBJ2-1	CASSLGETHFGEQFF	TGTGCCAGCAGCTTAGGTGAGACTCACTTTGGTGAGCAGTTCTTC
TRBV2	-	-	TRBJ2-1	CASSGESEQFF	TGTGCCAGCAGTGGAGAATCTGAGCAGTTCTTC
TRBV30	TRBD1	-	TRBJ2-1	CAWSRGTGAYNEQFF	TGTGCCTGGAGCAGGGGGACAGGGGCTTACAATGAGCAGTTCTTC
TRBV7-3	-	-	TRBJ1-1	CASSPRGGTEAFF	TGTGCCAGCAGCCCCAGGGGAGGGACTGAAGCTTTCTTT
TRBV5-4	TRBD2	-	TRBJ2-3	CASSSGTSGIDTQYF	TGTGCCAGCAGTTCCGGGACTAGCGGGATAGATACGCAGTATTTT
TRBV2	-	-	TRBJ1-5	CASSNGLQGPQHF	TGTGCCAGCAGTAATGGTCTCCAGGGGCCCCAGCATTTT
TRBV7-9	TRBD1	once	TRBJ1-2	CASSRQGRSYGYTF	TGTGCCAGCAGCCGACAGGGGAGGAGCTATGGCTACACCTTC